This T cell receptor (beta chain) was captured by sequencing in a study of tumor-infiltrating lymphocytes in oesophageal squamous cell carcinoma. Looked up from germline, CDR1 is KGHDR and CDR2 is SFDVKD. This CDR3 comprises 18 residues. V dropped 0 bases and J dropped 7; count of bases not matched to a gene: 13. The table lists this clonotype with many counts. TCRdb used MiXCR to reprocess the PCR reads, holding one entry per CDR3 protein. The repertoire includes 20,000 to 25,000 distinct CDR3 sequences, 35% to 40% of them detected once, and over 10% sits in the top ten. The sequence was obtained from a male donor with esophageal squamous cell carcinoma. The V gene is TRBV24-1, the J gene TRBJ2-1, with 8 bases identical to TRBD2. Sequenced: esophageal tumor tissue. CDR3 residues: CATSDLPTAGEFGNEQFF. CDR3 bases: TGTGCCACCAGTGATTTGCCCACAGCGGGAGAATTTGGGAATGAGCAGTTCTTC.